This T cell receptor (beta chain) was profiled in a study of chemoradiotherapy in HPV16-positive cancers. Study results and limitations: During treatment, candidate HPV-specific clones and E7-related motifs expanded in tumor. The functional HPV-specific definition rests on just a couple of HPV16-positive patients.

This clone has just a few counts. Antigen specificity is unknown. Produced via immunoSEQ multiplex PCR; TCRdb's table is partial and in-frame only. The sample includes 20,000 to 30,000 clones, around nine tenths seen only once; the top ten take about a fifth. Germline V lookup: CDR1 SGHRS, CDR2 YFSETQ. V was shortened by 5 bases and J by 4 bases, with 10 bases between the two germline ends. The CDR3 has 13 residues. Sample: blood, taken from a patient who underwent chemoradiotherapy. The sequence derives from a human donor with HPV-associated anogenital cancer. This rearrangement joins TRBV5-1 to TRBJ1-5; TRBD1 is a possible D gene (6 bases). CDR3 loop: CASRRTVNQPQHF. The CDR3 DNA reads TGCGCCAGCAGGAGGACAGTAAATCAGCCCCAGCATTTT.